One and the same sample provided the 27 T cell receptor beta chains below, sequenced in a study of T-cell memory formation after mild COVID-19. MiXCR, run by TCRdb on the 5' RACE reads, gives a single entry per CDR3 protein. Counted here are under 110,000 distinct CDR3 sequences, over 15% occurring once; the ten biggest clones make up 25% to 35%. Sample: PBMCs or a T cell subset sorted from them (not recorded which). These receptors all come from an adult woman who had mild COVID-19 (a few samples of this study predate the infection). Cell type and time point are not known.

This clonotype was counted a few times. The V and J genes are TRBV15 and TRBJ2-1; 7 nucleotides agree with TRBD2. J lost 8 bases, V lost 5 bases, and 12 bases had no gene match. Germline-derived CDR1 and CDR2 are LNHNV and YYDKDF (reference sequence). The CDR3 loop spans 15 amino acids. DNA of the CDR3: TGTGCCACCAGCCCCGGGGCGGGAGTCGCCCATGAGCAGTTCTTC. Amino acid sequence: CATSPGAGVAHEQFF. Complete variable domain (other parts from reference TRBV15 and TRBJ2-1): DAMVIQNPRYQVTQFGKPVTLSCSQTLNHNVMYWYQQKSSQAPKLLFHYYDKDFNNEADTPDNFQSRRPNTSFCFLDIRSPGLGDTAMYLCATSPGAGVAHEQFFGPGTRLTVL.

The rearrangement links TRBV29-1 to TRBJ2-3, with D maybe TRBD1 (6 bases). The CDR3 contains 15 residues. Germline lookup yields CDR1 SQVTM and CDR2 ANQGSEA. V was cut by 4 bases and J by 1 base, with 15 bases left in between. CDR3 coding DNA: TGCAGCGTTGGCCACCGGACAGACCGCACAGATACGCAGTATTTT. Translating it yields CSVGHRTDRTDTQYF.

V usage is TRBV5-1 and J usage is TRBJ2-1, with TRBD2 matching over 8 bases. Trimming cost V 0 bases and J 3 bases; bases outside gene matches: 5. Germline V gene data show CDR1 as SGHRS and CDR2 as YFSETQ. This CDR3 region has 16 residues. As DNA, the CDR3 is TGCGCCAGCAGCTTGGGCGCGGGGGGTTTCTACAATGAGCAGTTCTTC. Amino acid sequence: CASSLGAGGFYNEQFF.

This chain links TRBV27 with TRBJ2-5; D may match TRBD1 or TRBD2 (5 bases each). V gave up 4 bases and J gave up 1 base, with 10 bases separating them. This CDR3 is 14 amino acids long. Germline V lookup: CDR1 MNHEY, CDR2 SMNVEV (reference sequence). The CDR3 here is CASSYRGRQETQYF. CDR3 bases: TGTGCCAGCAGTTACCGGGGCCGCCAAGAGACCCAGTACTTC.

This chain joins TRBV4-1 and TRBJ2-3; TRBD1 agrees at 12 bases. Germline CDR1 reads MGHRA; CDR2 reads YSYEKL. There are 17 residues in the CDR3. V dropped 4 bases and J dropped 4; count of bases not matched to a gene: 9. The CDR3 DNA reads TGCGCCAGCAGCCCTCTCCCGGGACAGGGGGCCGCAGATACGCAGTATTTT. This translates into CASSPLPGQGAADTQYF.

This clonotype was counted a few times. The chain has TRBV2 and TRBJ1-2; no firm D call. Deletions cut 8 bases from V and 10 bases from J, with 20 bases between. The CDR3 sequence is 13 residues long. The germline V gene has CDR1 SNHLY and CDR2 FYNNEI. CDR3 sequence: CASPSVARSDYTF. The DNA for the CDR3 is TGTGCCAGCCCTTCGGTAGCCAGGAGTGACTACACCTTC. The variable domain in full, completed from reference TRBV2 and TRBJ1-2, reads EPEVTQTPSHQVTQMGQEVILRCVPISNHLYFYWYRQILGQKVEFLVSFYNNEISEKSEIFDDQFSVERPDGSNFTLKIRSTKLEDSAMYFCASPSVARSDYTFGSGTRLTVV.

This chain joins TRBV29-1 and TRBJ1-2, with D unclear. The CDR3 consists of 8 residues. V was cut by 4 bases and J by 7 bases, with 1 base left in between. CDR1 and CDR2 (germline): SQVTM, ANQGSEA. The CDR3, as DNA: TGCAGCGTTGGTGGCTACACCTTC. As protein: CSVGGYTF.

This clonotype came up many times. The chain is built from TRBV6-5 and TRBJ2-7, with 9 bases matching TRBD2. The V gene end was trimmed by 2 bases and the J gene end by 6 bases; junction bases not matched to a gene: 5. This CDR3 comprises 14 residues. CDR1 MNHEY and CDR2 SVGAGI come from the germline V gene. The CDR3 coding sequence is TGTGCCAGCAGTTACGGGGGACTAGCCGTCGAGCAGTACTTC. Protein: CASSYGGLAVEQYF.

The chain has TRBV5-6 and TRBJ1-2, with D possibly being TRBD1 (6 bases). Germline V gene sequence: CDR1 SGHDT, CDR2 YYEEEE. The CDR3 contains 14 residues. V was clipped by 0 bases and J by 4 bases, with 10 bases between them. The CDR3 region is CASSLDRVGYGYTF. The CDR3 bases are TGTGCCAGCAGCTTGGACAGGGTCGGCTATGGCTACACCTTC. Based on the CDR3 plus reference TRBV5-6 and TRBJ1-2, the full variable domain is DAGVTQSPTHLIKTRGQQVTLRCSPKSGHDTVSWYQQALGQGPQFIFQYYEEEERQRGNFPDRFSGHQFPNYSSELNVNALLLGDSALYLCASSLDRVGYGYTFGSGTRLTVV.

The sample holds a few counts of this clonotype. The chain uses TRBV5-5 and TRBJ1-2; D perhaps matches TRBD1 (5 bases). V was trimmed by 5 bases and J by 4 bases, leaving 24 bases between them. Germline V CDR1 and CDR2: SGHKS, YYEKEE (reference sequence). This CDR3 spans 17 amino acids. The CDR3, as DNA: TGTGCCAGCAGATTCACCCCCCCGGACAATACAGCCTATGGCTACACCTTC. Its translation: CASRFTPPDNTAYGYTF.

The gene calls are TRBV5-6 and TRBJ2-5, with 10 bases aligning to TRBD2. CDR1 is SGHDT, CDR2 YYEEEE, per germline. The CDR3 extends over 16 amino acids. The V and J ends lost 4 bases and 3 bases, in that order; junction bases with no gene match: 9. CDR3: CASSPLNGLAEETQYF. CDR3 sequence (DNA): TGTGCCAGCAGCCCATTAAACGGACTAGCGGAAGAGACCCAGTACTTC.

This clonotype was counted only a few times. The rearrangement uses TRBV5-6 and TRBJ1-1; TRBD1 might be the D (6 bases). The CDR3 is 15 residues long. V dropped 1 base and J dropped 4 bases, with 14 bases sitting between them. CDR1 and CDR2 (germline): SGHDT, YYEEEE. For the CDR3, the DNA is TGTGCCAGCAGCTTGTATCGTGGAGGGGGCACTGAAGCTTTCTTT. Its translation: CASSLYRGGGTEAFF.

The chain employs TRBV6-6 and TRBJ1-5, with 7 bases identical to TRBD1. V was clipped by 2 bases and J by 5 bases; unmatched bases: 3. The length of the CDR3 is 14 residues. Germline V lookup: CDR1 MNHNY, CDR2 SVGAGI (reference sequence). CDR3 nucleotide sequence: TGTGCCAGCAGTTACCTAGACAGGGATCAGCCCCAGCATTTT. Protein product: CASSYLDRDQPQHF.

This chain uses TRBV12-3 or TRBV12-4 with TRBJ1-2, with 8 bases lining up with TRBD1. Losses at the gene ends were 5 bases for V and 6 bases for J; bases not matched to a gene: 11. This CDR3 comprises 15 residues. The chain's CDR3 is CASSPPGGEGDGYTF. The DNA for the CDR3 is TGTGCCAGCAGTCCCCCAGGGGGCGAAGGTGATGGCTACACCTTC.

V usage is TRBV27 and J usage is TRBJ2-7; 11 bases fit TRBD2. Germline-derived CDR1 and CDR2 are MNHEY and SMNVEV (reference sequence). V shed 7 bases and J 3 bases; nucleotides not matched to a gene: 2. There are 13 residues in the CDR3. CDR3 protein: CASMGLADYEQYF. The CDR3, as DNA: TGTGCCAGCATGGGACTAGCGGACTACGAGCAGTACTTC.

The chain links TRBV24-1 to TRBJ2-7; D gene ambiguous. Germline V CDR1 and CDR2: KGHDR, SFDVKD. Between the trimmed V and J ends, which lost 4 bases and 2 bases, there was a span of 8 bases. The CDR3 runs 13 residues. The CDR3 spells CATSDGYTYEQYF. CDR3 DNA: TGTGCCACCAGTGACGGGTATACCTACGAGCAGTACTTC.

This clonotype has just a few counts. The chain joins TRBV9 to TRBJ2-2; 11 positions match TRBD2. The CDR3 covers 20 residues. Trimming cost V 0 bases and J 3 bases; bases outside gene matches: 13. The V gene's germline CDR1 is SGDLS and CDR2 YYNGEE. The CDR3 loop reads CASSVAVIAGGPSDTGELFF. The CDR3 DNA reads TGTGCCAGCAGCGTAGCGGTGATAGCGGGAGGGCCCTCGGACACCGGGGAGCTGTTTTTT.

Many counts were recorded for this clonotype. The junction departs from the called germline gene at one end, perhaps through a read error. The chain is built from TRBV6-5 and TRBJ2-1; tentative D call: TRBD1 (6 bases). Germline lookup yields CDR1 MNHEY and CDR2 SVGAGI. CDR3 length equals 12 residues. The CDR3 is CASSQGYSEQFF. The CDR3 nucleotides read TGTGCCAGCAGCCAGGGGTACAGTGAGCAGTTCTTC.

This clonotype occurred many times. CDR3 DNA sequence: TGCAGCGTTGAAGATCAGGGCAGGGTAGAGACCCAGTACTTC. The encoded protein is CSVEDQGRVETQYF. The chain combines TRBV29-1 with TRBJ2-5, with D possibly TRBD1 on 5 matching bases. V shed 0 bases and J shed 4 bases, with 12 bases lying between them. Germline V gives CDR1 SQVTM, CDR2 ANQGSEA. The CDR3 runs 14 residues.

This clonotype was seen more than once but under ten times. The chain employs TRBV4-3 and TRBJ2-4, with a weak D call TRBD2 (5 bases). Per germline, CDR1 LGHNA and CDR2 YSLEER. This CDR3 has 13 amino acids. The ends were cut back, 3 bases at V and 9 bases at J, with 12 bases in the middle. CDR3 DNA sequence: TGCGCCAGCAGCCACAGCGAGGGCGGCATTCAGTACTTC. Translating it yields CASSHSEGGIQYF.

V usage is TRBV24-1 and J usage is TRBJ2-2; TRBD2 matches at 14 bases. The junction had 8 bases not matched to a gene; V was cut back by 0 bases and J by 3 bases. CDR1 and CDR2 from the germline V gene are KGHDR and SFDVKD. The CDR3 is 20 amino acids. CDR3 sequence (DNA): TGTGCCACCAGTGATTTGCCCCCGGGACTAGCGGGAGTCGACACCGGGGAGCTGTTTTTT. The encoded protein is CATSDLPPGLAGVDTGELFF.

The V and J genes are TRBV4-1 and TRBJ1-2, with 7 bases fitting TRBD1. This CDR3 is built from 18 residues. With 0 bases clipped from V and 5 bases from J, the junction kept 15 bases outside the gene matches. Germline V gene data show CDR1 as MGHRA and CDR2 as YSYEKL. Written as DNA, the CDR3 is TGCGCCAGCAGCCAAGATCCGTTGGCAGGGGGGGAAACGTATGGCTACACCTTC. Translated: CASSQDPLAGGETYGYTF.

The CDR3 reads CASSLLSTGELFF. The CDR3 DNA reads TGTGCCAGCAGTTTATTGTCCACCGGGGAGCTGTTTTTT. The chain combines TRBV28 with TRBJ2-2, with no clear D. The CDR3 extends over 13 amino acids. CDR1 and CDR2 (germline): MDHEN, SYDVKM. Trimming took off 1 base at V and 4 bases at J, with 4 bases between the two ends.

The CDR3: CASKRSNYGYTF. CDR3 nucleotide sequence: TGTGCCAGTAAACGGAGTAACTATGGCTACACCTTC. V usage is TRBV19 and J usage is TRBJ1-2; D is ambiguous. Trimming left V 7 bases short and J 1 base short, with 7 bases between. The CDR3 totals 12 residues. Germline CDR1 reads LNHDA; CDR2 reads SQIVND (reference sequence).

This clonotype was observed a handful of times. The chain links TRBV7-9 to TRBJ2-7; no clear D gene. The CDR3 runs to 14 residues. Germline values: CDR1 SEHNR, CDR2 FQNEAQ (reference sequence). Trimming removed 1 base from V and 2 bases from J, with 9 bases in between. CDR3 nucleotide sequence: TGTGCCAGCAGCTTAGACCCTTTACCCTACGAGCAGTACTTC. Its protein product is CASSLDPLPYEQYF.

The CDR3 DNA reads as TGTGCCAGCAGTTACCTAACAGGGCAGCAGTACTTC. It is translated as CASSYLTGQQYF. The rearrangement uses TRBV6-5 and TRBJ2-7; D may be TRBD1 (6 bases). V dropped 2 bases and J dropped 8 bases, with 10 bases sitting between them. The CDR3 runs 12 residues. Germline CDR1 is MNHEY and CDR2 is SVGAGI.

V is TRBV12-3 or TRBV12-4 and J is TRBJ2-2; D possibly corresponds to TRBD1 (5 bases). Trimming removed 2 bases at V and 3 bases at J, with 16 bases between. The CDR3 spans 17 residues. The CDR3 bases are TGTGCCAGCAGTTTAAATTACGTGACAGACGACACCGGGGAGCTGTTTTTT. Translation gives CASSLNYVTDDTGELFF.